The present T cell receptor (beta chain) was sequenced within a study of cytomegalovirus exposure and HLA in healthy donors. Use of 60 Vbeta and 13 Jbeta primers characterized the PCR. Clones were sequenced by immunoSEQ multiplex PCR, and TCRdb holds only the in-frame ones, with some missing. In the table there are about 180,000 clones, around 77% of which are singletons. This clone was observed a handful of times. Germline V CDR1 and CDR2: SGHRS, YFSETQ. Unmatched junction bases numbered 9, after V lost 3 bases and J lost 5 bases. The CDR3 has 18 amino acids. Sequenced input: PBMCs. The TCR comes from a woman aged 25 to 39 in good health and CMV-seronegative. The V gene is TRBV5-1, the J gene TRBJ2-1, with TRBD2 matching over 15 bases. The CDR3 sequence: CASSWGTSGGNWDNEQFF. In DNA form, the CDR3 reads TGCGCCAGCAGCTGGGGGACTAGCGGGGGGAATTGGGACAATGAGCAGTTCTTC.